Listed here are 2 T cell receptor beta chains from one sample, sequenced in a study of shared clonotypes between healthy human individuals. Libraries were prepared by immunoSEQ multiplex PCR; TCRdb keeps only in-frame clonotypes and omits some of them. The sample holds around 300,000 clones, 80% to 90% seen once. The sample was memory CD8+ T cells sorted from blood. The subset was: CD45RO+ cells pooled with CCR7-negative TemRA cells. The origin of the receptors is a man in his late teens or twenties in good health.

This chain links TRBV27 with TRBJ1-6; D is unclear. The CDR3 covers 15 residues. Germline V CDR1 and CDR2: MNHEY, SMNVEV (reference sequence). V was pared by 6 bases and J by 7 bases, with 16 bases between. CDR3 nucleotides: TGTGCCAGCAGGTCGACACCCGCGGGGAATTCACCCCTCCACTTT. Translated: CASRSTPAGNSPLHF.

The chain carries TRBV7-9 and TRBJ2-1, with 11 bases matching TRBD2. This CDR3 is 16 amino acids long. J was trimmed by 7 bases and V by 1 base; bases with no gene match: 6. Germline-derived CDR1 and CDR2 are SEHNR and FQNEAQ (reference sequence). CDR3 sequence reads: CASSLGSGRAKNEQFF. The DNA for the CDR3 is TGTGCCAGCAGCTTAGGTAGCGGGAGGGCCAAGAATGAGCAGTTCTTC.